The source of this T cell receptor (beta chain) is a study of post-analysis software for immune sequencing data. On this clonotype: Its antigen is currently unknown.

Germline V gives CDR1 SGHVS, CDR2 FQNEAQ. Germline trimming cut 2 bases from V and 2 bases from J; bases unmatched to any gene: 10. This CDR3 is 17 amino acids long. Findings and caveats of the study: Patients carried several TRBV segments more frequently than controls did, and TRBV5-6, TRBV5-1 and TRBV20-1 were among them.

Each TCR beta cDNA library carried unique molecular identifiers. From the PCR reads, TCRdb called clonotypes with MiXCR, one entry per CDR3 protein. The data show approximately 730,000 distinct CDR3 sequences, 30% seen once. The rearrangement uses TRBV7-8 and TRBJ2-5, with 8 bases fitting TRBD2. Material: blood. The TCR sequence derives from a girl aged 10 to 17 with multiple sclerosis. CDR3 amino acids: CASSLYRRGARQETQYF. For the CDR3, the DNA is TGTGCCAGCAGCTTATACCGGCGGGGGGCCCGACAAGAGACCCAGTACTTC.